These T cell receptor beta chains were read from a single sample in a study of T cell changes during pregnancy in multiple sclerosis. Clones were sequenced by immunoSEQ multiplex PCR, and TCRdb holds only the in-frame ones, with some missing. This sample has 50,000 or so clones, with approximately 92% found just once. The material sequenced was CD4+ T cells from peripheral blood mononuclear cells, taken after pregnancy. The receptors originated from a female donor with multiple sclerosis, enrolled in a pregnancy study. Each CDR3 is given with its conserved first and last residue. The D gene is left open where the match is weak. Rows may omit the clone size; those that give it use once, few, many or a size class.

TRBV4-3	-	TRBJ1-1	-	TGCGCCAGCAGCCAAGATACAGGGCTGGGGAACACTGAAGCTTTCTTT	CASSQDTGLGNTEAFF
TRBV5-1	-	TRBJ2-3	-	TGCGCCAGCAGCGTGACTAGCACAGATACGCAGTATTTT	CASSVTSTDTQYF
TRBV5-1	-	TRBJ2-2	-	TGCGCCACTCGGTACACCGGGGAGCTGTTTTTT	CATRYTGELFF
TRBV30	-	TRBJ1-2	-	TGTGCCTGGAGTGTATCCTTCTACTATGGCTACACCTTC	CAWSVSFYYGYTF
TRBV4-3	TRBD2	TRBJ2-1	-	TGCGCCAGCAGCCAAGATCCAAGCGGGAGCTCCTACAATGAGCAGTTCTTC	CASSQDPSGSSYNEQFF
TRBV9	-	TRBJ1-4	-	TGTGCCAGCAGCGCTGGGACACAAACTAATGAAAAACTGTTTTTT	CASSAGTQTNEKLFF
TRBV4-3	-	TRBJ1-3	-	TGCGCCAGCTCTCTAAGGGGCGGGACCTCTGGAAACACCATATATTTT	CASSLRGGTSGNTIYF
TRBV15	TRBD2	TRBJ2-4	-	TGTGCCACCAGCAGAGATAAGGGACTAGCGGTACTAGCCAAAAACATTCAGTACTTC	CATSRDKGLAVLAKNIQYF
TRBV14	TRBD1	TRBJ1-5	-	TGTGCCAGCAGCCCGTCGCCCCCGGACAGGGGGTCCCCTAGCAATCAGCCCCAGCATTTT	CASSPSPPDRGSPSNQPQHF
TRBV6-4	-	TRBJ1-1	-	TGTGCCAGCAGTCCAGGGTGGTTAAACACTGAAGCTTTCTTT	CASSPGWLNTEAFF
TRBV19	-	TRBJ1-5	-	TGTGCCAGTAGTATAGAAACAGGGAATCAGCCCCAGCATTTT	CASSIETGNQPQHF
TRBV6-5	-	TRBJ1-5	-	TGTGCCAGCAGTAAGAGGGATAGCAATCAGCCCCAGCATTTT	CASSKRDSNQPQHF
TRBV7-2	TRBD2	TRBJ2-1	-	TGTGCCAGCAGCTTAGAATCGGGACTAGCGGGTTCCCAGCAGTTCTTC	CASSLESGLAGSQQFF
TRBV6-4	TRBD2	TRBJ2-3	-	TGTGCCAGCAGTCCCGGGATAGCGGGAACGAAAGATACGCAGTATTTT	CASSPGIAGTKDTQYF
TRBV25-1	-	TRBJ2-3	-	TGTGCCAGCAGTGAGGCGGCCACAGATACGCAGTATTTT	CASSEAATDTQYF
TRBV2	TRBD2	TRBJ2-7	-	TGTGCCAGCAATGCCGGGACTAGCGGCTACGAGCAGTACTTC	CASNAGTSGYEQYF
TRBV15	-	TRBJ2-5	-	TGTGCCACCAGCAGAGATCGGGAGCAAGAGACCCAGTACTTC	CATSRDREQETQYF
TRBV5-4	TRBD2	TRBJ2-7	-	TGTGCCAGCAGCTTTGGGGGGACTAGCGGACGTTACGAGCAGTACTTC	CASSFGGTSGRYEQYF
TRBV14	-	TRBJ2-7	-	TGTGCCAGCAGCCAAGATCTGTACGGGGTAGACGAGCAGTACTTC	CASSQDLYGVDEQYF
TRBV6-5	TRBD1	TRBJ1-4	-	TGTGCCAGCAGTGACAGGGAAGGGGAAAAACTGTTTTTT	CASSDREGEKLFF
TRBV5-1	TRBD2	TRBJ2-7	-	TGCGCCAGCAGCTTGGTAATGGGCCTAGCGGACTCCTACGAGCAGTACTTC	CASSLVMGLADSYEQYF
TRBV5-4	-	TRBJ2-5	-	TGTGCCAGCAGCCTCACTAGCATCGAGGAGACCCAGTACTTC	CASSLTSIEETQYF
TRBV29-1	-	TRBJ2-5	once	TGCAGCGCGTATTTACAAGAGACCCAGTACTTC	CSAYLQETQYF
TRBV19	-	TRBJ2-7	-	TGTGCCAGTAGTCCCCGGGGACAGCCTGGGGGGTACGAGCAGTACTTC	CASSPRGQPGGYEQYF
TRBV9	-	TRBJ2-1	-	TGTGCCAGCAGTCGGATCGGAGGGGTGGGCAATGAGCAGTTCTTC	CASSRIGGVGNEQFF
TRBV5-1	TRBD2	TRBJ2-3	-	TGCGCCAGCAGCATGACTAGCGGGGGGGCAGATACGCAGTATTTT	CASSMTSGGADTQYF
TRBV9	TRBD1	TRBJ1-5	-	TGTGCCAGCAGCGCCGAACAGGGGGGTCAGCCCCAGCATTTT	CASSAEQGGQPQHF
TRBV7-2	-	TRBJ1-5	-	TGTGCCAGCAGCTTAGCCTGGAGCGGACAGCCCCAGCATTTT	CASSLAWSGQPQHF
TRBV6-5	TRBD2	TRBJ2-3	-	TGTGCCAGCGGGCGGGGGTTAATCACAGATACGCAGTATTTT	CASGRGLITDTQYF
TRBV19	TRBD1	TRBJ1-5	-	TGTGCCAGTAGTATAGGGACAGGGTTCAATCAGCCCCAGCATTTT	CASSIGTGFNQPQHF
TRBV9	-	TRBJ2-7	-	TGTGCCAGCAGCCTGGGGTCGAGCGGAGACTACGAGCAGTACTTC	CASSLGSSGDYEQYF
TRBV4-1	TRBD2	TRBJ2-1	-	TGCGCCAGCAGCTTACCTTCCGGACTAGGTAGCAATGAGCAGTTCTTC	CASSLPSGLGSNEQFF
TRBV5-1	TRBD1	TRBJ1-1	-	TGCGCCAGCAGCTTGGTGGGGACAGGGGGCACTGAAGCTTTCTTT	CASSLVGTGGTEAFF
TRBV4-3	TRBD2	TRBJ2-3	-	TGCGCCAGCAGCCCGTCACTAGCGGACGATACGCAGTATTTT	CASSPSLADDTQYF
TRBV4-1	-	TRBJ1-3	-	TGCGCCAGCAGCGGCCTCCGCTCTGGAAACACCATATATTTT	CASSGLRSGNTIYF
TRBV15	-	TRBJ1-4	-	TGTGCCACCAGCAGAGATGGCAGGGAATATGAAAAACTGTTTTTT	CATSRDGREYEKLFF
TRBV9	-	TRBJ1-5	-	TGTGCCAGCAGCGTAGAGTTTCAGTTCAATCAGCCCCAGCATTTT	CASSVEFQFNQPQHF
TRBV28	TRBD2	TRBJ2-5	-	TGTGCCAGCAGTGACCTAAGCGGGAAAGAGACCCAGTACTTC	CASSDLSGKETQYF
TRBV6-1	TRBD1	TRBJ1-4	-	TGTGCCAGCAGTGTGGGACAGGGTGGGGAAAAACTGTTTTTT	CASSVGQGGEKLFF